The clone carrying this TCR beta chain was counted ten times or more. During its preparation, the TCRbeta library received unique molecular identifiers. TCRdb fed the PCR reads into MiXCR, producing one record per CDR3 protein. The repertoire consists of some 600,000 distinct CDR3 sequences, with approximately 16% occurring once and the leading ten covering approximately 1%. This specimen comes from a study of T-cell reconstitution after alpha-beta-depleted transplantation in children. Germline V gene sequence: CDR1 DFQATT, CDR2 SNEGSKA (reference sequence). CDR3 length: 14 amino acids. After removal of 5 bases from V and 5 bases from J, the junction contained 9 bases not matched to a gene.

The source was PBMCs from the stem cell graft donor, collected from the stem cell graft. The receptor was derived from a human donor who donated a stem cell graft to a child with acute myeloid leukemia. The genes are TRBV20-1 and TRBJ2-1; 7 bases agree with TRBD2. CDR3 coding DNA: TGCAGTGCTTACAGCGGGGTCCCCCACAATGAGCAGTTCTTC. This sequence encodes CSAYSGVPHNEQFF.